The clone carrying this TCR beta chain was recorded a few times. Its antigen is as yet unknown. The data derive from a study of blood T cells in healthy people across ages. Germline assignment: CDR1 SGHTA and CDR2 FQGTGA. This CDR3 has 20 amino acids. V dropped 0 bases and J dropped 0; count of bases not matched to a gene: 11. The use of a sample-barcoded 5' primer and a J-beta primer mix characterized a second PCR of roughly 6 to 11 cycles. Each CDR3 protein gets one entry after TCRdb re-called the 5' RACE reads with MiXCR. The table lists 630,000 or so distinct CDR3 sequences, 32% of them singletons, with approximately 15% in the top ten. Findings and caveats of the study: Relative to aged donors, long-lived donors carried more naive CD4+ cells and displayed higher diversity. Getting older went along with TCR beta diversity per million T cells dropping roughly linearly.

Healthy Russian Caucasian donors spanned ages 6 to 90 years. Investigators took about 9.2 milliliters of peripheral blood from every donor. The sequencing input was blood. This sequence was found in a woman at least 80 years old in good health. The J gene is TRBJ2-6, the V gene TRBV7-3, with TRBD1 identical over 7 bases. The DNA for the CDR3 is TGTGCCAGCAGCTTAACTCCGGGGTGGGCAGGGGGCTCTGGGGCCAACGTCCTGACTTTC. Translated, it gives CASSLTPGWAGGSGANVLTF.